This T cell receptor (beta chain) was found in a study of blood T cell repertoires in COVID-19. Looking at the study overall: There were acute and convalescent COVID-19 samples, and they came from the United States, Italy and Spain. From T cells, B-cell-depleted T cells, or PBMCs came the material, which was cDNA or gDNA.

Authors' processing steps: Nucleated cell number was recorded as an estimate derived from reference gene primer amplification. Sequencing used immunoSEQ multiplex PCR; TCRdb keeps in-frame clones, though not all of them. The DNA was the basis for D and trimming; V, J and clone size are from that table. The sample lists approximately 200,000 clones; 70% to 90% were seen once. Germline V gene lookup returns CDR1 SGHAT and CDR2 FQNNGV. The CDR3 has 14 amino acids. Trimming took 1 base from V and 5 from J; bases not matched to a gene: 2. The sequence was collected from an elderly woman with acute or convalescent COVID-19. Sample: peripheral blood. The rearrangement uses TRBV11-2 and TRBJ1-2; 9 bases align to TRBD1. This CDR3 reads CASSLGDRVYGYTF. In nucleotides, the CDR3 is TGTGCCAGCAGCTTAGGGGACAGGGTTTATGGCTACACCTTC.